Listed below are T cell receptor beta chains from one sample, sequenced in a study of blood T cell repertoires in COVID-19. Using immunoSEQ multiplex PCR, the repertoire was profiled, and TCRdb retains in-frame clones only, with some absent. The table includes around 500,000 clones, roughly 90% detected once. Material for sequencing was PBMCs or T cells enriched from blood (not recorded which). All receptors derive from a woman between 40 and 50 years old who had recovered from COVID-19. Both conserved end residues are part of each CDR3. The D gene is left open where the match is weak. Clone size appears in some rows only: once, few, many, or a class for an expanded clone.

D gene	clone size	V gene	J gene	CDR3 protein	CDR3 DNA
TRBD1	.	TRBV24-1	TRBJ2-5	CATSDRRTGEETQYF	TGTGCCACCAGTGACCGTCGGACAGGAGAAGAGACCCAGTACTTC
.	.	TRBV25-1	TRBJ1-6	CASRTANSPLHF	TGTGCCAGTAGGACAGCTAATTCACCCCTCCACTTT
.	.	TRBV27	TRBJ2-2	CASSLSVAPGELFF	TGTGCCAGCAGTTTATCGGTAGCGCCCGGGGAGCTGTTTTTT
TRBD1	.	TRBV9	TRBJ1-2	CASSAPGQGSVVDGYTF	TGTGCCAGCAGCGCTCCCGGACAGGGTTCGGTTGTGGATGGCTACACCTTC
.	.	TRBV5-1	TRBJ2-1	CASSLGTVNEQFF	TGCGCCAGCAGCTTGGGGACAGTCAATGAGCAGTTCTTC
.	.	TRBV29-1	TRBJ1-1	CSFHRVANTEAFF	TGCAGCTTCCATAGAGTAGCGAACACTGAAGCTTTCTTT
TRBD2	.	TRBV7-2	TRBJ2-2	CASSPPSGLNTGELFF	TGTGCCAGCAGCCCCCCGTCGGGACTAAACACCGGGGAGCTGTTTTTT
.	.	TRBV4-2	TRBJ1-4	CASSPRGGNEKLFF	TGTGCCAGCAGCCCGAGAGGGGGAAATGAAAAACTGTTTTTT
.	.	TRBV5-1	TRBJ2-1	CASSLEGNSYNEQFF	TGCGCCAGCAGCTTGGAGGGGAACTCCTACAATGAGCAGTTCTTC
TRBD1	.	TRBV7-7	TRBJ2-1	CASDRDRGQFF	TGTGCCAGCGATAGAGACAGGGGTCAGTTCTTC
.	.	TRBV7-2	TRBJ1-5	CASSSQVAGNQPQHF	TGTGCCAGCAGCTCGCAGGTGGCGGGGAATCAGCCCCAGCATTTT
.	.	TRBV18	TRBJ1-4	CASSPKTQTNEKLFF	TGTGCCAGCTCACCTAAAACTCAAACTAATGAAAAACTGTTTTTT
.	.	TRBV6-2/TRBV6-3	TRBJ2-4	CASSYVAVAKNIQYF	TGTGCCAGCAGTTATGTAGCAGTTGCCAAAAACATTCAGTACTTC
.	.	TRBV4-1	TRBJ2-3	CASSQAPRGDTQYF	TGCGCCAGCAGCCAAGCTCCCCGGGGAGATACGCAGTATTTT
.	.	TRBV10-1	TRBJ2-5	CASSVRLQETQYF	TGCGCCAGCAGTGTTCGACTCCAAGAGACCCAGTACTTC
.	few	TRBV19	TRBJ1-5	CASIMGTNSNQPQHF	TGTGCCAGTATCATGGGGACAAATAGCAATCAGCCCCAGCATTTT
TRBD1	.	TRBV4-1	TRBJ2-7	CASSKPGQGYEQYF	TGCGCCAGCAGCAAACCGGGACAGGGCTACGAGCAGTACTTC
.	.	TRBV12-3/TRBV12-4	TRBJ2-1	CASSFLTADEQFF	TGTGCCAGCAGTTTCTTGACAGCCGATGAGCAGTTCTTC
TRBD1	few	TRBV18	TRBJ2-7	CASSPRIQGAYEQYF	TGTGCCAGCTCACCGCGCATACAGGGGGCCTACGAGCAGTACTTC
TRBD1	few	TRBV30	TRBJ1-2	CAWIPPDRGRGYTF	TGTGCCTGGATTCCCCCGGACAGGGGGCGAGGCTACACCTTC
TRBD1	.	TRBV10-2	TRBJ1-1	CASTPLGGLGTEAFF	TGCGCCAGCACCCCTCTAGGGGGCCTGGGCACTGAAGCTTTCTTT
.	.	TRBV5-4	TRBJ2-2	CASSQPRGGRGTGELFF	TGTGCCAGCAGCCAACCAAGGGGGGGGCGAGGCACCGGGGAGCTGTTTTTT
.	.	TRBV2	TRBJ2-5	CASSPLTEIQETQYF	TGTGCCAGCAGTCCACTGACAGAGATCCAAGAGACCCAGTACTTC
TRBD1	.	TRBV9	TRBJ1-1	CASSVQPGQGADEAFF	TGTGCCAGCAGCGTTCAACCCGGACAGGGGGCGGATGAAGCTTTCTTT
.	.	TRBV6-5	TRBJ2-2	CASGRPGGTGELFF	TGTGCCAGCGGGAGGCCAGGGGGCACCGGGGAGCTGTTTTTT
TRBD2	.	TRBV6-2/TRBV6-3	TRBJ2-5	CASSYRSGSGGQETQYF	TGTGCCAGCAGTTACCGAAGCGGGAGCGGGGGTCAAGAGACCCAGTACTTC
.	.	TRBV27	TRBJ1-1	CASTTLTGNTEAFF	TGTGCCAGCACTACATTGACAGGGAACACTGAAGCTTTCTTT
.	.	TRBV14	TRBJ1-1	CASSPPGFSTEAFF	TGTGCCAGCAGCCCCCCAGGGTTTTCAACTGAAGCTTTCTTT
.	.	TRBV7-9	TRBJ2-5	CASSKDPTGTSETQYF	TGTGCCAGCAGCAAAGACCCCACAGGAACCTCAGAGACCCAGTACTTC
TRBD1	.	TRBV9	TRBJ1-3	CASSVQPGQGHGNTIYF	TGTGCCAGCAGCGTTCAACCGGGACAGGGGCATGGAAACACCATATATTTT
.	.	TRBV6-5	TRBJ1-2	CASSLGRGAYGYTF	TGTGCCAGCAGTTTAGGCAGGGGCGCCTATGGCTACACCTTC
.	once	TRBV19	TRBJ2-7	CASSTGGRILSYEQYF	TGTGCCAGTAGTACAGGAGGACGGATTCTGTCCTACGAGCAGTACTTC
.	.	TRBV7-2	TRBJ2-7	CASSRGYYEQYF	TGTGCCAGCAGTCGGGGATACTACGAGCAGTACTTC
.	.	TRBV5-1	TRBJ1-5	CASSPDHTGDQPQHF	TGCGCCAGCAGCCCCGACCATACCGGGGATCAGCCCCAGCATTTT
TRBD1	.	TRBV7-2	TRBJ1-2	CASSSRKTGTAYGYTF	TGTGCCAGCAGCTCCAGAAAGACCGGGACAGCTTATGGCTACACCTTC
.	.	TRBV30	TRBJ1-5	CAWSVRRVESPQHF	TGTGCCTGGAGTGTCCGCAGGGTAGAATCGCCCCAGCATTTT
TRBD1	.	TRBV6-5	TRBJ1-2	CASSYRDRDPYGYTF	TGTGCCAGCAGTTACCGGGACAGGGACCCCTATGGCTACACCTTC
.	.	TRBV7-2	TRBJ2-7	CASSLTASREQYF	TGTGCCAGCAGCTTAACGGCTAGTCGCGAGCAGTACTTC
TRBD1	.	TRBV25-1	TRBJ1-5	CASSEHGQVNQPQHF	TGTGCCAGCAGTGAACACGGACAGGTCAATCAGCCCCAGCATTTT
TRBD2	.	TRBV4-3	TRBJ2-3	CASSQVSGRRADTQYF	TGCGCCAGCAGCCAAGTAAGCGGGAGGAGGGCAGATACGCAGTATTTT
.	.	TRBV12-3/TRBV12-4	TRBJ1-2	CASRTAYGYTF	TGTGCCAGCAGGACAGCCTATGGCTACACCTTC
TRBD2	.	TRBV29-1	TRBJ2-5	CSVERLAGQETQYF	TGCAGCGTTGAACGTCTAGCGGGACAAGAGACCCAGTACTTC
.	.	TRBV30	TRBJ1-1	CAWSVSNLEAFF	TGTGCCTGGAGTGTTAGTAACCTTGAAGCTTTCTTT
TRBD2	.	TRBV11-3	TRBJ2-1	CASSRPGLGANEQFF	TGTGCCAGCAGCCGACCGGGACTAGGGGCCAATGAGCAGTTCTTC
.	.	TRBV7-9	TRBJ2-2	CASSFPGTGELFF	TGTGCCAGCAGCTTCCCCGGTACCGGGGAGCTGTTTTTT
.	.	TRBV7-2	TRBJ1-1	CASSLEGWLGEAFF	TGTGCCAGCAGCTTAGAGGGGTGGTTGGGTGAAGCTTTCTTT
.	.	TRBV19	TRBJ1-2	CASSTSTGSGYTF	TGTGCCAGTAGTACTTCGACAGGTTCTGGCTACACCTTC
.	.	TRBV6-4	TRBJ2-1	CASSDSGGDYNEQFF	TGTGCCAGCAGTGACTCAGGAGGGGACTACAATGAGCAGTTCTTC
TRBD1	.	TRBV11-2	TRBJ2-3	CASSSPGQRADTQYF	TGTGCCAGCAGCTCGCCGGGACAGCGTGCAGATACGCAGTATTTT